The 14 T cell receptor beta chains listed next were all sequenced from one sample in a study of metastatic and nonmetastatic thyroid tumors. None of the patients had undergone any treatment ahead of thyroid surgery. TCRdb used MiXCR to call clones anew from the PCR reads. Altogether tens of thousands of clones are present, about 15% being singletons, with the ten largest covering about 6.6%. Sequenced input: blood. All receptors derive from a male donor with papillary thyroid cancer or a benign thyroid nodule (not recorded which). Some clones in this sample may be carry-over from other donors' samples.

This clone was picked up a small number of times. The chain links TRBV6-2 or TRBV6-3 to TRBJ2-7, with 14 bases matching TRBD2. The CDR3 loop spans 15 amino acids. Germline trimming cut 2 bases from V and 4 bases from J; bases unmatched to any gene: 1. Germline V CDR1 and CDR2: MNHEY, SVGEGT. CDR3 coding DNA: TGTGCCAGCAGTTACCGGACTAGCGGGAGGTACGAGCAGTACTTC. Residues: CASSYRTSGRYEQYF.

This clone was counted many times. J is TRBJ1-3 and V is TRBV5-5; no reliable D call. V lost 0 bases to trimming and J lost 2 bases, with 12 bases between them. Germline V lookup: CDR1 SGHKS, CDR2 YYEKEE (reference sequence). The CDR3 runs to 16 residues. This CDR3 reads CASSLEGSGTGNTIYF. Here the CDR3 DNA reads TGTGCCAGCAGCTTGGAAGGGTCGGGGACTGGAAACACCATATATTTT.

This clone was found many times. The genes are TRBV29-1 and TRBJ1-1, with D perhaps TRBD1 (5 bases). Trimming took off 4 bases at V and 4 bases at J, with 10 bases between the two ends. Germline V gene sequence: CDR1 SQVTM, CDR2 ANQGSEA. The CDR3 has 12 residues. Here the CDR3 reads CSVAGGVTEAFF. For the CDR3, the DNA is TGCAGCGTTGCTGGGGGGGTCACTGAAGCTTTCTTT.

In this sample, this clone turned up many times. The chain has TRBV5-1 and TRBJ2-3; maybe TRBD2 (5 bases). The ends were cut back, 3 bases at V and 1 base at J, with 12 bases in the middle. The CDR3 runs 15 residues. CDR1 SGHRS and CDR2 YFSETQ come from the germline V gene. The DNA for the CDR3 is TGCGCCAGCAGCTCCGTTGGCGGGCGCACAGATACGCAGTATTTT. It codes for CASSSVGGRTDTQYF.

The chain joins TRBV6-2 or TRBV6-3 to TRBJ2-2; D is unresolved. With 7 bases removed from V and 6 bases from J, the gap between germline ends came to 12 bases. The CDR3 totals 13 residues. CDR1 is MNHEY and CDR2 is SVGEGT in the germline V gene. The CDR3 nucleotides read TGTGCCAGCACCTACCTCCTGGCCGGGGAGCTGTTTTTT. Protein: CASTYLLAGELFF.

V usage is TRBV20-1 and J usage is TRBJ2-7; D is uncertain. The CDR3 extends over 14 amino acids. Germline-derived CDR1 and CDR2 are DFQATT and SNEGSKA (reference sequence). The germline V and J ends were trimmed by 3 bases and 0 bases, with 12 bases remaining between them. CDR3 nucleotide sequence: TGCAGTGCTAGTAAGTTCGGCAGCTCCTACGAGCAGTACTTC. This codes for CSASKFGSSYEQYF.

A few counts support this clone. The final CDR3 position lacks the conserved phenylalanine or tryptophan, pointing to a likely read error. The V call is TRBV12-3 or TRBV12-4, the J call TRBJ2-3, with no clear D. This CDR3 is built from 13 residues. CDR3 DNA sequence: TGTGCCAGCAGCCGGACCAGCACATATACGCAGTATTCT. Protein product: CASSRTSTYTQYS.

This clone was seen at least ten times. The V call is TRBV6-1, the J call TRBJ2-3; 7 bases match TRBD1. The trim removed 8 bases at V and 4 bases at J, leaving 12 bases unmatched. Germline V gene data show CDR1 as MNHNS and CDR2 as SASEGT. The CDR3 loop spans 15 amino acids. The CDR3: CASEDSAGGSDTQYF. CDR3 sequence (DNA): TGTGCCAGCGAGGACTCGGCAGGGGGATCAGATACGCAGTATTTT.

This clone was seen just once. This CDR3 reads CASSLGWREITDTQYF. The CDR3 bases are TGCGCCAGCAGCTTGGGGTGGCGGGAGATCACAGATACGCAGTATTTT. This chain connects TRBV5-1 to TRBJ2-3; 7 nucleotides agree with TRBD2. The V segment lost 0 bases and the J segment 2 bases; nucleotides outside the gene matches: 6. From germline, CDR1 is SGHRS and CDR2 YFSETQ. CDR3 length: 16 residues. The variable domain in full, with the rest retrieved from reference TRBV5-1 and TRBJ2-3, is KAGVTQTPRYLIKTRGQQVTLSCSPISGHRSVSWYQQTPGQGLQFLFEYFSETQRNKGNFPGRFSGRQFSNSRSEMNVSTLELGDSALYLCASSLGWREITDTQYFGPGTRLTVL.

This clone was picked up many times. This clone may be a read error of a much larger clone one base away. The same CDR3 is also encoded by other DNA sequences in this sample. The chain has TRBV11-2 and TRBJ2-7; D gene uncertain. Germline V gene lookup returns CDR1 SGHAT and CDR2 FQNNGV. V was pared by 3 bases and J by 7 bases, with 13 bases between. This CDR3 has 13 residues. In DNA, the CDR3 is TGTGCCAGCAGCTTCCCTGCAGAGTTGGAGCAGTACTTC. Its translation is CASSFPAELEQYF.

This clone was observed a few times. This chain joins TRBV30 and TRBJ1-6, with no clear D. This CDR3 is built from 11 residues. Deletions cut 2 bases from V and 14 bases from J, with 10 bases between. The germline gives CDR1 GTSNPN, CDR2 SVGIG (reference sequence). The CDR3 sequence: CAWSSVPALHF. CDR3 nucleotide sequence: TGTGCCTGGAGTTCAGTACCAGCCCTCCACTTT.

This clone was counted ten times or more. The chain recombines TRBV19 with TRBJ2-7; D possibly matches TRBD1 or TRBD2 (5 bases each). The CDR3 is 15 residues long. Per the germline V gene, CDR1 is LNHDA and CDR2 is SQIVND (reference sequence). V lost 1 base and J 1 base, leaving 11 bases between the germline ends. The CDR3 here is CASSIGLAGSYEQYF. CDR3 DNA: TGTGCCAGTAGTATAGGGCTAGCAGGGTCCTACGAGCAGTACTTC. The full variable domain, its missing parts supplied by reference TRBV19 and TRBJ2-7, is DGGITQSPKYLFRKEGQNVTLSCEQNLNHDAMYWYRQDPGQGLRLIYYSQIVNDFQKGDIAEGYSVSREKKESFPLTVTSAQKNPTAFYLCASSIGLAGSYEQYFGPGTRLTVT.

Ten or more counts support this clone. DNA of the CDR3: TGTGCCAGCAGCCAAGATCCAGGGGTCGGTAACTATGGCTACACCTTC. This gives the protein CASSQDPGVGNYGYTF. The genes are TRBV14 and TRBJ1-2, with a tentative D call TRBD1 (6 bases). The CDR3 is made up of 16 amino acids. Per the germline V gene, CDR1 is SGHDN and CDR2 is FVKESK. The ends were cut back, 0 bases at V and 1 base at J, with 12 bases in the middle.

The sample holds many counts of this clone. The genes are TRBV14 and TRBJ1-1; D remains ambiguous. The germline V and J ends were trimmed by 0 bases and 5 bases, with 4 bases remaining between them. This CDR3 is 12 amino acids long. Germline V gives CDR1 SGHDN, CDR2 FVKESK. The CDR3 DNA reads as TGTGCCAGCAGCCAAGATTGGACTGAAGCTTTCTTT. Its translation: CASSQDWTEAFF.